One and the same sample provided the 18 T cell receptor beta chains below, sequenced in a study of cytomegalovirus exposure and HLA in healthy donors. The assay was immunoSEQ multiplex PCR, and TCRdb's table has in-frame clones only and misses some. The table includes roughly 100,000 clones, about 88% detected once. The sample consisted of PBMCs. The receptors come from a woman aged 18-29 years in good health and CMV-seropositive.

This clone appeared a few times. The rearrangement uses TRBV18 and TRBJ2-7, with D tentatively TRBD1 (6 bases). V lost 6 bases, J lost 4 bases, and 16 bases lay in between. Germline V gene lookup returns CDR1 KGHSH and CDR2 LQKENI. CDR3 size: 14 residues. The chain's CDR3 is CASSLSPGQYEQYF. CDR3 bases: TGTGCCAGCTCTCTCTCGCCCGGACAGTACGAGCAGTACTTC.

V and J are TRBV5-1 and TRBJ2-7, with TRBD1 as a possible D gene (6 bases). Trimming stripped 3 bases from V and 5 bases from J, with 9 bases between. The length of the CDR3 is 12 residues. From germline, CDR1 is SGHRS and CDR2 YFSETQ. This CDR3 is CASSSDRHEQYF. The CDR3 coding sequence is TGCGCCAGCAGCTCAGACAGGCACGAGCAGTACTTC.

J is TRBJ2-7 and V is TRBV10-2, with D possibly TRBD1 on 5 matching bases. Germline CDR1 and CDR2: WSHSY and SAAADI. This CDR3 contains 13 residues. Trimming left V 8 bases short and J 3 bases short, with 14 bases between. CDR3 loop: CASSGQVYYEQYF. The CDR3 DNA reads as TGCGCCAGCTCCGGACAAGTTTACTACGAGCAGTACTTC.

This chain connects TRBV6-5 to TRBJ2-7, with D possibly matching TRBD1 (6 bases). The CDR3 runs to 15 residues. Germline V gene data show CDR1 as MNHEY and CDR2 as SVGAGI. V was clipped by 5 bases and J by 4 bases, with 18 bases between them. CDR3 protein: CASSGNDRLGYEQYF. The CDR3, as DNA: TGTGCCAGCAGTGGAAACGACAGGCTCGGGTACGAGCAGTACTTC.

V usage is TRBV28 and J usage is TRBJ1-4; 9 bases match TRBD1. Germline V gene data show CDR1 as MDHEN and CDR2 as SYDVKM. The length of the CDR3 is 15 residues. After removal of 5 bases from V and 6 bases from J, the junction contained 7 bases not matched to a gene. The CDR3 loop reads CASSPWGQGDEKLFF. The CDR3 DNA reads TGTGCCAGCAGTCCCTGGGGACAGGGAGATGAAAAACTGTTTTTT.

The chain has TRBV19 and TRBJ2-2; D not certain. Germline V lookup: CDR1 LNHDA, CDR2 SQIVND (reference sequence). Trimming pared 7 bases from V and 6 bases from J, leaving 9 bases between. The CDR3 is 12 amino acids. The CDR3 region is CASKTISGELFF. The CDR3, as DNA: TGTGCCAGTAAAACAATTTCCGGGGAGCTGTTTTTT.

The chain recombines TRBV19 with TRBJ2-7; the D gene is possibly TRBD1 (5 bases). This CDR3 is built from 11 residues. The germline V gene encodes CDR1 LNHDA and CDR2 SQIVND (reference sequence). V shed 3 bases and J shed 6 bases, with 6 bases lying between them. The CDR3 region is CASSIQGEQYF. The CDR3 coding sequence is TGTGCCAGTAGTATCCAGGGCGAGCAGTACTTC.

J is TRBJ2-6 and V is TRBV11-2, with 10 bases matching TRBD2. The V segment lost 4 bases and the J segment 4 bases; nucleotides outside the gene matches: 1. The CDR3 covers 15 residues. Germline CDR1 is SGHAT and CDR2 is FQNNGV. The CDR3 is CASSWGLAGANVLTF. Written as DNA, the CDR3 is TGTGCCAGCAGCTGGGGACTAGCGGGGGCCAACGTCCTGACTTTC.

Notes on this clone: The junction and the germline gene differ at one end; a read error may be behind it. The CDR3 DNA follows: TGTGCCAGCAGATTAGCCGAGTCTAACTATGGCTACACCTTC. Protein sequence: CASRLAESNYGYTF. The J gene is TRBJ1-2, the V gene TRBV7-8; D is uncertain. CDR1 is SGHVS and CDR2 is FQNEAQ in the germline V gene. This CDR3 contains 14 residues. Filled out from reference TRBV7-8 and TRBJ1-2, the complete variable domain reads GAGVSQSPRYKVAKRGQDVALRCDPISGHVSLFWYQQALGQGPEFLTYFQNEAQLDKSGLPSDRFFAERPEGSVSTLKIQRTQQEDSAVYLCASRLAESNYGYTFGSGTRLTVV.

The CDR3 coding sequence is TGCGCCAGCAGCTTGGAGGGGGAATTGATGCGTGGCTACACCTTC. It translates to CASSLEGELMRGYTF. The chain carries TRBV5-1 and TRBJ1-2; maybe TRBD1 (6 bases). Trimming removed 0 bases at V and 7 bases at J, with 16 bases between. Germline V gives CDR1 SGHRS, CDR2 YFSETQ. This CDR3 comprises 15 residues.

The chain uses TRBV5-1 and TRBJ1-1, with 8 nucleotides matching TRBD1. The CDR3 has 14 residues. V lost 4 bases and J lost 3; bases outside the gene matches: 5. Per the germline V gene, CDR1 is SGHRS and CDR2 is YFSETQ. In DNA, the CDR3 is TGCGCCAGCAGCATATACAGGGGGTACACTGAAGCTTTCTTT. It yields the protein CASSIYRGYTEAFF.

V usage is TRBV7-8 and J usage is TRBJ2-7; maybe TRBD2 (5 bases). The germline gives CDR1 SGHVS, CDR2 FQNEAQ. Trimming pared 3 bases from V and 1 base from J, leaving 10 bases between. CDR3 length equals 14 residues. The CDR3 bases are TGTGCCAGCAGCTTCCGGGGTAGGTCCTACGAGCAGTACTTC. Protein: CASSFRGRSYEQYF.

About this clone itself: This same CDR3 is encoded by further DNA sequences in the sample. The J gene is TRBJ2-3, the V gene TRBV14; D call uncertain. This CDR3 is built from 12 residues. V dropped 8 bases and J dropped 6 bases, with 12 bases sitting between them. In germline, CDR1 is SGHDN, CDR2 FVKESK. CDR3 nucleotide sequence: TGTGCCAGCGCACTGTCTCGGGATACGCAGTATTTT. Translation gives CASALSRDTQYF.

This clone was recorded only once. V is TRBV10-3 and J is TRBJ2-1; TRBD2 aligns across 13 bases. This CDR3 is 16 amino acids long. Germline CDR1 and CDR2: ENHRY and SYGVKD. Trimming removed 6 bases from V and 3 bases from J; junction bases left unmatched: 5. The CDR3 DNA reads TGTGCCATCAGGACGGGACTAGCGGGACTCTACAATGAGCAGTTCTTC. This translates into CAIRTGLAGLYNEQFF.

The J gene is TRBJ2-7, the V gene TRBV29-1; 8 nucleotides match TRBD1. The junction had 17 bases not matched to a gene; V was cut back by 4 bases and J by 0 bases. CDR3 length equals 18 residues. Germline assignment: CDR1 SQVTM and CDR2 ANQGSEA. The CDR3 sequence: CSVGPGTGRMSSSYEQYF. The CDR3 DNA is TGCAGCGTTGGCCCCGGGACAGGCCGCATGTCGAGCTCCTACGAGCAGTACTTC.

The V gene is TRBV6-5, the J gene TRBJ2-4, with D possibly being TRBD1 (7 bases). Trimming removed 5 bases from V and 5 bases from J, with 10 bases in between. CDR1 is MNHEY and CDR2 is SVGAGI in the germline V gene. This CDR3 has 13 amino acids. The CDR3 is CASSDREENIQYF. CDR3 in DNA: TGTGCCAGCAGTGACAGGGAGGAAAACATTCAGTACTTC.

The CDR3 protein is CASTILGDEQFF. The CDR3 DNA reads as TGTGCCAGCACGATACTAGGAGATGAGCAGTTCTTC. J is TRBJ2-1 and V is TRBV2, with D perhaps TRBD2 (5 bases). The CDR3 has 12 amino acids. V lost 7 bases, J lost 8 bases, and 12 bases lay in between. Germline V CDR1 and CDR2: SNHLY, FYNNEI.

This clone was observed a few times. The chain carries TRBV9 and TRBJ1-6, with D possibly matching TRBD1 (5 bases). The CDR3 runs to 15 residues. The germline V gene encodes CDR1 SGDLS and CDR2 YYNGEE. V was cut by 0 bases and J by 7 bases, with 11 bases left in between. The CDR3 bases are TGTGCCAGCAGCGTAGAGCAGGGTGGGAATTCACCCCTCCACTTT. Protein sequence: CASSVEQGGNSPLHF.